Shown below are 11 T cell receptor beta chains from a single sample sequenced in a study of blood T cell repertoires in COVID-19. Method: immunoSEQ multiplex PCR; TCRdb's copy keeps in-frame clones and lacks some. This sample has about 250,000 clones; around four fifths occur once, and the top ten carry 4.7%. The sequenced sample consisted of peripheral blood. The receptors come from a woman between 65 and 79 years old with acute or convalescent COVID-19.

The chain links TRBV5-1 to TRBJ2-1; D is possibly TRBD2 (6 bases). CDR3 length: 15 residues. Germline assignment: CDR1 SGHRS and CDR2 YFSETQ. V was clipped by 2 bases and J by 6 bases, with 15 bases between them. CDR3 protein: CASSLSTGGGNEQFF. Written as DNA, the CDR3 is TGCGCCAGCAGCTTAAGCACCGGGGGAGGCAATGAGCAGTTCTTC.

V usage is TRBV5-1 and J usage is TRBJ1-3, with a tentative D call TRBD1 (6 bases). The germline gives CDR1 SGHRS, CDR2 YFSETQ. This CDR3 has 14 residues. The V and J ends lost 4 bases and 0 bases respectively, with 8 bases between them. Here the CDR3 reads CASSPDSSGNTIYF. CDR3 coding DNA: TGCGCCAGCAGCCCGGACAGCTCTGGAAACACCATATATTTT.

This chain uses TRBV5-1 with TRBJ1-3; TRBD1 agrees at 7 bases. J lost 0 bases, V lost 0 bases, and 6 bases had no gene match. Germline V lookup: CDR1 SGHRS, CDR2 YFSETQ. This CDR3 has 17 residues. The chain's CDR3 is CASSLAGQIFSGNTIYF. CDR3 in DNA: TGCGCCAGCAGCTTGGCGGGACAGATATTCTCTGGAAACACCATATATTTT.

At least ten counts were recorded for this clone. Other DNA sequences within the sample encode an identical CDR3. CDR3 sequence reads: CASSPDRFTEAFF. The CDR3 DNA follows: TGTGCCAGCTCTCCCGACAGGTTCACTGAAGCTTTCTTT. The chain carries TRBV18 and TRBJ1-1, with D perhaps TRBD1 (6 bases). Germline CDR1 is KGHSH and CDR2 is LQKENI. The CDR3 runs 13 residues. V was pared by 6 bases and J by 4 bases, with 12 bases between.

The chain has TRBV10-2 and TRBJ2-5; 8 positions agree with TRBD2. This CDR3 spans 16 amino acids. The V gene's germline CDR1 is WSHSY and CDR2 SAAADI. Trimming at V came to 1 base and at J to 2 bases, leaving 6 bases not matched to a gene. The CDR3 DNA sequence: TGCGCCAGCAGTGAGTTAGGTCTAGCGGGTCAAGAGACCCAGTACTTC. Protein: CASSELGLAGQETQYF.

The V gene is TRBV6-5, the J gene TRBJ2-1; 8 nucleotides agree with TRBD2. The germline gives CDR1 MNHEY, CDR2 SVGAGI. The CDR3 has 16 residues. V was clipped by 2 bases and J by 0 bases; unmatched bases: 3. The CDR3 nucleotides are TGTGCCAGCAGTTACACCGGGACTAGCTCCTACAATGAGCAGTTCTTC. Its translation: CASSYTGTSSYNEQFF.

This rearrangement joins TRBV5-1 to TRBJ2-7; a weak D match, TRBD1 (5 bases). Germline CDR1 reads SGHRS; CDR2 reads YFSETQ. The CDR3 sequence is 14 residues long. Trimming removed 4 bases from V and 3 bases from J, with 14 bases in between. The chain's CDR3 is CASSLGHNNYEQYF. The CDR3 nucleotides are TGCGCCAGCAGCCTTGGACACAACAACTACGAGCAGTACTTC.

V and J are TRBV4-2 and TRBJ2-5, with 9 bases fitting TRBD1. Trimming at V came to 0 bases and at J to 2 bases, leaving 4 bases not matched to a gene. Germline V gives CDR1 LGHNA, CDR2 YNFKEQ. This CDR3 has 16 residues. CDR3 DNA: TGTGCCAGCAGCCAAGACGCCGACAGGGGGCAAGAGACCCAGTACTTC. This translates into CASSQDADRGQETQYF.

This chain links TRBV19 with TRBJ1-2; no clear D. V lost 1 base and J 2 bases, leaving 11 bases between the germline ends. This CDR3 spans 15 amino acids. Per germline, CDR1 LNHDA and CDR2 SQIVND (reference sequence). CDR3 loop: CASSIAEGGNYGYTF. In nucleotides, the CDR3 is TGTGCCAGTAGTATAGCTGAAGGAGGCAACTATGGCTACACCTTC.

The chain links TRBV19 to TRBJ1-6; 7 bases map to TRBD1. Germline CDR1 LNHDA, CDR2 SQIVND (reference sequence). The CDR3 spans 16 residues. V was clipped by 6 bases and J by 3 bases; unmatched bases: 8. CDR3 nucleotide sequence: TGTGCCAGTAGAACAGGGGACAGCCTCTATAATTCACCCCTCCACTTT. It specifies CASRTGDSLYNSPLHF.

V is TRBV11-2 and J is TRBJ1-6; 8 nucleotides match TRBD1. Germline V gives CDR1 SGHAT, CDR2 FQNNGV. This CDR3 contains 15 residues. After removal of 4 bases from V and 9 bases from J, the junction contained 8 bases not matched to a gene. The CDR3 region is CASSSGRGRFSPLHF. The CDR3 bases are TGTGCCAGCAGCTCCGGCAGGGGGCGATTTTCACCCCTCCACTTT.